A selection of T cell receptor beta chains follows, all from one sample in a study of T cell repertoires in cytomegalovirus infection. These receptors are not linked to any known antigen. TCRdb reanalysed the reads using MiXCR and keeps one entry per CDR3 protein. The table records around 99,000 distinct CDR3 sequences, 25% to 30% of them present only once. Specimen: CD8+ T cells from cultured PBMCs, collected from culture after CMV antigen stimulation. The receptors were gathered from a human donor in good health (CMV status not recorded). Some clones in this sample may be carry-over from other donors' samples. Each CDR3 is given with its conserved first and last residue. D genes are given only for firm matches. Some rows mark clone size as missing; the rest say once, few, many or name a class of expanded clone.

v_call	j_call	d_call	clone_size	cdr3_nt	cdr3_aa
TRBV19	TRBJ2-5	-	-	TGTGCCAGTAGTGCCCGGGACACCTCCCTGGAGACCCAGTACTTC	CASSARDTSLETQYF
TRBV7-9	TRBJ1-3	-	few	TGTGCCAGCAGCCCGTCCGGGTTTAATGGAAACACCATATATTTT	CASSPSGFNGNTIYF
TRBV4-1	TRBJ2-1	-	many	TGCGCCAGCAGCCAAGTCGACTCAACCTACAATGAGCAGTTCTTC	CASSQVDSTYNEQFF
TRBV12-3/TRBV12-4	TRBJ1-1	-	once	TGTGCCAGCAGTTTCGCTGTTGAAGCTTTCTTT	CASSFAVEAFF
TRBV25-1	TRBJ1-2	-	-	TGTGCCAGCAGTGAATTCGACAGGAGCTATGGCTACACCTTC	CASSEFDRSYGYTF
TRBV7-6	TRBJ1-4	-	-	TGTGCCAGCAGCTTATGGTCCGAAAAACTGTTTTTT	CASSLWSEKLFF
TRBV29-1	TRBJ2-5	-	few	TGCAGCGTTCCGGATGGGACGTTTTTCAGAGGGACCCAGTACTTC	CSVPDGTFFRGTQYF
TRBV18	TRBJ2-7	TRBD1	few	TGTGCCAGCTCACCGGGCAGGGGGACCGGATACGAGCAGTACTTC	CASSPGRGTGYEQYF
TRBV7-3	TRBJ1-5	-	many	TGTGCCAGCAGCCCCTTTACTACGGGGAATCAGCCCCAGCATTTT	CASSPFTTGNQPQHF
TRBV7-6	TRBJ2-1	-	few	TGTGCCAGCAGCGGAGCCCTCGATGAGCAGTTCTTC	CASSGALDEQFF
TRBV6-1	TRBJ1-4	TRBD1	many	TGTGCCAGCAGCACAGGGGACCAAACAACTAATGAAAAACTGTTTTTT	CASSTGDQTTNEKLFF
TRBV12-3/TRBV12-4	TRBJ1-4	TRBD1	-	TGTGCCAGCAGTCAGAGGGGGCGTAACGAAAAACTGTTTTTT	CASSQRGRNEKLFF
TRBV6-4	TRBJ2-2	-	-	TGTGCCAGCAGCGCCCGGGAACACACCGGGGAGCTGTTTTTT	CASSAREHTGELFF
TRBV9	TRBJ2-3	-	-	TGTGCCAGCAGCGTAGATGGGTTCGCGGATACGCAGTATTTT	CASSVDGFADTQYF
TRBV27	TRBJ2-7	-	-	TGTGCCAGCAGTCCGGGGAGGACGAGCTACGAGCAGTACTTC	CASSPGRTSYEQYF
TRBV2	TRBJ2-1	-	-	TGTGCCAGCATAGAAAGCCCGGGGGAAAGGAATGAGCAGTTCTTC	CASIESPGERNEQFF
TRBV2	TRBJ1-2	TRBD1	-	TGTGCCAGCACTGGACAGGTAGTAGACTATGGCTACACCTTC	CASTGQVVDYGYTF
TRBV2	TRBJ1-1	-	-	TGTGCCAGCAGTGCCGGGCCGAAGAACACTGAAGCTTTCTTT	CASSAGPKNTEAFF
TRBV4-1	TRBJ2-3	-	few	TGCGCCAGCACCGAAAGGGCGCAGGGCACAGATACGCAGTATTTT	CASTERAQGTDTQYF
TRBV24-1	TRBJ1-1	-	-	TGTGCCACCAGTGATTCGGCAGGAGGTGAAGCTTTCTTT	CATSDSAGGEAFF
TRBV28	TRBJ2-7	-	few	TGTGCCAGCAGCCTCCTTGGACGGGCTAGCGACGAGCAGTACTTC	CASSLLGRASDEQYF
TRBV19	TRBJ2-5	-	-	TGTGCCAGTAGTATAGTTCCGGGGGCCGTCCAAGAGACCCAGTACTTC	CASSIVPGAVQETQYF